This note documents a single TCR beta chain sequence. Its antigen is currently not known. Per-base quality was not reported, and no clone a single base away is much larger than it. This sample was included in a study of beta chain features in type 1 diabetes (dated by TCRdb to 2017 to 2018). At the level of the whole study: Patients and healthy donors did not differ in mean age, gender distribution, total cell number or subset yield. A total of around 110,000,000 sorted cells were examined across all samples, and RNA yield correlated strongly with the number of cells per subset. The study compared the TCRB repertoires of sorted circulating CD4+ T cell subsets in recently diagnosed type 1 diabetes patients with those in matched healthy donors. Whereas all 30 or so donors provided naive and central memory subsets, regulatory and stem cell-like memory subsets were isolated from just 8 patients and roughly eight healthy donors. Overall study outcomes, separate from this receptor: Because cDNA rather than genomic DNA was sequenced, highly expressing activated cells could have been over-represented, although no difference in activation and CD3 levels was found between groups. In all four CD4+ subsets, TCRB CDR3 length was moderately but significantly shorter in type 1 diabetes patients. At VDJ recombination sites, patients with type 1 diabetes made fewer insertions and deleted more nucleotides, a pattern implying thymic rearrangement abnormalities. Only small numbers of individuals were included in the HLA sub-analyses, which left unresolved whether HLA type had any influence on TCRB rearrangement. Shorter templates might be favored by PCR, yet because patient and control samples were amplified and corrected together, any such skew would affect both groups equally. The naive, central memory and regulatory TCRB repertoires appeared to resemble one another more closely among patients than among healthy donors.

The entire isolated RNA was reverse transcribed using the High Capacity cDNA Reverse Transcription Kit, and thus expressed TCRB transcripts were sequenced. Deep immunoSEQ sequencing was applied to naive, central memory and regulatory T cell samples, giving an average of approximately 3.8 million total reads per sample. After sorted cells were lysed in RLT buffer, RNA was extracted with DNase-treated RNeasy Micro or Mini kits, with the choice depending on cell number. Each cell subset was processed on its own to prevent cross-contamination, while patient and healthy donor samples were processed together. TCRB sequences were amplified from cDNA with the immunoSEQ multiplex PCR, producing 87-bp fragments spanning the CDR3 region. Amplicons were sequenced on the Illumina HiSeq platform. Under the source paper's analysis protocol: PCR bias was corrected computationally using synthetic template baselines, and reads within Hamming distance 2 were collapsed, with unmergeable singletons discarded. Reads were aligned against IMGT to assign V, D and J genes, CDR3 length and insertions or deletions at six rearrangement sites. Within each subset, clonotype counts were normalized to sorted cell number, and only after that were true diversity and Gini coefficients computed with the tcR R package. Repertoire sharing was quantified using the overlap coefficient calculated on TCRB nucleotide sequences. TCRdb holds this immuneACCESS table with in-frame rearrangements only. Some clones are missing; in checked studies, unresolved V genes explain under half, and the rest has no known cause. V, J and clone size are taken as reported in that table, and D and trimming were inferred from the DNA itself. For this sample there are more than 150,000 clones; less than 9.5% appear just once. The ten largest clones add up to roughly 2.5% of the sample.

CDR1 and CDR2, per the germline V gene, are SGHNT and YENEEA. The cysteine opens and the phenylalanine closes a CDR3 of 17 amino acids. Of all the DNA, just the CDR3 is kept, 51 bases in frame from base 1. Relative to germline, V is missing 5 bases and J is missing 5 bases, with 10 bases of the junction outside any gene match. From each donor, a single peripheral blood sample of 95 to 150 mL on average was drawn into heparinised tubes. Using a panel that included CD45RO, CCR7, CD25, CD127, CD95 and CD27, naive, central memory, regulatory and stem cell-like memory CD4+ T cells were sorted on a BD FACSAria II. A purity above 98% was achieved for all sorted populations. Right away, PBMCs were isolated by Lymphoprep density gradient centrifugation and were stained directly, with no culture step. So that batch effects would be minimized, each experiment stained and sorted samples in pairs, pairing one healthy donor with one patient.

The receptor chain draws on TRBV11-3 and TRBJ2-3; a stretch of 13 junction bases matches TRBD2. The origin of this receptor is a woman aged 18-30 years in good health. Source material: central memory CD4+ T cells from blood. CDR3 reads: CASSPRTSGGSGDTQYF. The sequence in DNA is TGTGCCAGCAGCCCCAGGACTAGCGGGGGATCGGGAGATACGCAGTATTTT.